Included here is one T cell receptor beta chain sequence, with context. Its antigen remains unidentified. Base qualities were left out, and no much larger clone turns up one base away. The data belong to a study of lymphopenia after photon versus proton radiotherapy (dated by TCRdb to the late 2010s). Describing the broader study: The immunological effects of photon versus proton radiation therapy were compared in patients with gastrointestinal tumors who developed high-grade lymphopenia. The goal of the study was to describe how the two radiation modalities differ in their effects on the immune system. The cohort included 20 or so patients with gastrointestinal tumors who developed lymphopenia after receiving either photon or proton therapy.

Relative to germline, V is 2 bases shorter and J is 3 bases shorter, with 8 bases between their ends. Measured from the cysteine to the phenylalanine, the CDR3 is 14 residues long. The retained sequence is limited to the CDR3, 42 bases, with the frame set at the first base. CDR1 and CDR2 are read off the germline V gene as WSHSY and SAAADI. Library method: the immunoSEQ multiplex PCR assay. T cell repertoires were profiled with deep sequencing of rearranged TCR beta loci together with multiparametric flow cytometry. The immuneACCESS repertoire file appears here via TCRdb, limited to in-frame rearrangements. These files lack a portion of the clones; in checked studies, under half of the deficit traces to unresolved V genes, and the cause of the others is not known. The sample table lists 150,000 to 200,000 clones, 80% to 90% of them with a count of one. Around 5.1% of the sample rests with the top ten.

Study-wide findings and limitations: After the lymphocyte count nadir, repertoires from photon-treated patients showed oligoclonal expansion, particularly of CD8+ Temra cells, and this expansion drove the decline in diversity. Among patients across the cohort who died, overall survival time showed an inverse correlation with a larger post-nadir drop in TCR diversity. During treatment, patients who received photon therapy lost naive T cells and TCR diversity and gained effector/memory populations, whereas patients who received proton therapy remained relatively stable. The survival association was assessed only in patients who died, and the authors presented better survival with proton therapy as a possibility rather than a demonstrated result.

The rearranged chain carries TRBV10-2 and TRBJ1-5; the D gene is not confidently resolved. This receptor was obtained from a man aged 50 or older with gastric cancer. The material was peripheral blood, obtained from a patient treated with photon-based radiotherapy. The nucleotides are TGCGCCAGCAGTGAGAGACCAGACAATCAGCCCCAGCATTTT. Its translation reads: CASSERPDNQPQHF.